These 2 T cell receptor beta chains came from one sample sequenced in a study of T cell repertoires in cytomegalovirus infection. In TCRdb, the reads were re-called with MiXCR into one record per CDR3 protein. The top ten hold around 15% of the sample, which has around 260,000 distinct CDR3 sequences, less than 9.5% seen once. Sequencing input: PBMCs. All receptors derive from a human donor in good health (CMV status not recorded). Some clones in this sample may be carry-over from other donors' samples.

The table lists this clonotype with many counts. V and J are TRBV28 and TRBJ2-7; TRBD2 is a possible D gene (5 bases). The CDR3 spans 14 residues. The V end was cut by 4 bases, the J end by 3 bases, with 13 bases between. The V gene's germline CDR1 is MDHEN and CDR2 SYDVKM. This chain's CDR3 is CASSSNDYHYEQYF. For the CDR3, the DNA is TGTGCCAGCAGTTCCAATGACTATCACTACGAGCAGTACTTC.

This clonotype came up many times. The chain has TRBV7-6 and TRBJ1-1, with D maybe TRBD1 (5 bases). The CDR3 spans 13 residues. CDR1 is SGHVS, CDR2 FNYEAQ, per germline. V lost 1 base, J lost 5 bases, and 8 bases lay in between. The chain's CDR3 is CASSLVRGTEAFF. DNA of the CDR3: TGTGCCAGCAGCTTAGTCCGGGGGACTGAAGCTTTCTTT.